This TCR beta chain was documented in a study of breast tumors, draining lymph nodes, adjacent tissues. Points from the study as a whole: Luminal-like breast cancer showed significantly greater tumor-nontumor repertoire similarity than basal-like breast cancer did. Tumor TCR diversity was below lymph nodes but above nontumor tissue.

This clonotype was recorded at least ten times. Its target is unknown. Germline is not matched at one junction end, which may reflect a read error. TCRdb processed the multiplex PCR reads anew with MiXCR; each CDR3 protein has one entry. Of 90,000 to 120,000 distinct CDR3 sequences listed, 21% are singletons. Germline CDR1 reads SQVTM; CDR2 reads ANQGSEA. The CDR3 runs 11 residues. The lymph nodes were axillary draining lymph nodes from breast cancer patients. This sequence originates from a female donor with breast cancer. Some clones in this sample may be carry-over from other donors' samples. Sequenced material: axillary lymph node tissue. V usage is TRBV29-1 and J usage is TRBJ1-2, with TRBD1 identical over 8 bases. The CDR3 here is CSPVVGGQGYF. CDR3 nucleotide sequence: TGCAGCCCGGTTGTGGGTGGACAGGGTTACTTC.